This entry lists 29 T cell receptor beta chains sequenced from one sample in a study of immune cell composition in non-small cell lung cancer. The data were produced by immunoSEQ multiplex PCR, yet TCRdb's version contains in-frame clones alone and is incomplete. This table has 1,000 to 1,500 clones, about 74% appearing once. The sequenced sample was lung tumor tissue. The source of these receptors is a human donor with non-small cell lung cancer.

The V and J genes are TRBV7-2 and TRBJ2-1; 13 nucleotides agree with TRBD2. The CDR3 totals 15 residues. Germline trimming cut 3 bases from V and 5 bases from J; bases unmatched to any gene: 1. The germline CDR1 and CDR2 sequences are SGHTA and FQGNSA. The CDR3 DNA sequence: TGTGCCAGCAGCTTGACTAGCGGGAGGCACAATGAGCAGTTCTTC. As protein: CASSLTSGRHNEQFF.

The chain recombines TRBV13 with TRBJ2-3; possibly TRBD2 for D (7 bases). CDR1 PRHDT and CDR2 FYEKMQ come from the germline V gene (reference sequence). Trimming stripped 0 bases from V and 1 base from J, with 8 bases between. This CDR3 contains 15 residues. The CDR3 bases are TGTGCCAGCAGCTTAGGAGGGGGGGGCACAGATACGCAGTATTTT. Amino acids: CASSLGGGGTDTQYF.

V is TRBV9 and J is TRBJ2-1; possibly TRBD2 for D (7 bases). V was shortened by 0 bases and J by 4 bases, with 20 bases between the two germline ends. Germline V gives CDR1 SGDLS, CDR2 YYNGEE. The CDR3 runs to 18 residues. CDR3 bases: TGTGCCAGCAGCGTAGCTGGGGTGGGGGAGGGGGAATACAATGAGCAGTTCTTC. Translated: CASSVAGVGEGEYNEQFF.

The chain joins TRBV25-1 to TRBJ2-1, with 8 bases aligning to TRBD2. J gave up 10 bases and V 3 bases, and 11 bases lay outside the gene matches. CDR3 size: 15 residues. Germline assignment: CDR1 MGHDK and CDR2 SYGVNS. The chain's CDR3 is CASSEPGTRVVEQFF. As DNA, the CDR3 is TGTGCCAGCAGTGAGCCCGGGACTAGGGTAGTAGAGCAGTTCTTC.

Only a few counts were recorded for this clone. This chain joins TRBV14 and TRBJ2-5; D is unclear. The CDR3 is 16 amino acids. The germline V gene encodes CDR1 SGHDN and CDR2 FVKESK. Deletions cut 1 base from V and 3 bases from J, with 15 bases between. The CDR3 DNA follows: TGTGCCAGCAGCCAAGTAAGCGCGTCTTATGAAGAGACCCAGTACTTC. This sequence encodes CASSQVSASYEETQYF.

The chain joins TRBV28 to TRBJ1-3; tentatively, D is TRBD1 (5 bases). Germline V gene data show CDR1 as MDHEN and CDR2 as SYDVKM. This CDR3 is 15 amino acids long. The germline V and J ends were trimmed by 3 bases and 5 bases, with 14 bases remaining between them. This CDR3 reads CASSFMDISRNTIYF. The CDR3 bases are TGTGCCAGCAGTTTTATGGACATTTCGCGAAACACCATATATTTT.

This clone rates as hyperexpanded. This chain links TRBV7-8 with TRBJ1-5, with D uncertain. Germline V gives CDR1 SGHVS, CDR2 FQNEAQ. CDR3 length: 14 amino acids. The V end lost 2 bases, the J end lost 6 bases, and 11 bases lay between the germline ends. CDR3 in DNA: TGTGCCAGCAGCTTACCGAGGGAGCGTCAGCCCCAGCATTTT. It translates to CASSLPRERQPQHF.

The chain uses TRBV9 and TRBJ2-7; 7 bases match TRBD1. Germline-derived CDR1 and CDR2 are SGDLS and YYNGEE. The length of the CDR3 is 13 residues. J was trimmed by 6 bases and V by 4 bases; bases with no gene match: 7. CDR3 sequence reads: CASSTRQGREQYF. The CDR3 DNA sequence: TGTGCCAGCAGCACCAGACAGGGCCGCGAGCAGTACTTC. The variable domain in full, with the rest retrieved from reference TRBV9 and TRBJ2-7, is DSGVTQTPKHLITATGQRVTLRCSPRSGDLSVYWYQQSLDQGLQFLIQYYNGEERAKGNILERFSAQQFPDLHSELNLSSLELGDSALYFCASSTRQGREQYFGPGTRLTVT.

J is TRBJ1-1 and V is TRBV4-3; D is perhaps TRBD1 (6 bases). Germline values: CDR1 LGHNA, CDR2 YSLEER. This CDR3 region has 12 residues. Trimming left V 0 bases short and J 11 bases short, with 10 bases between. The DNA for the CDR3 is TGCGCCAGCAGCCAAGATCTGGGGGCGGCTTTCTTT. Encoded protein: CASSQDLGAAFF.

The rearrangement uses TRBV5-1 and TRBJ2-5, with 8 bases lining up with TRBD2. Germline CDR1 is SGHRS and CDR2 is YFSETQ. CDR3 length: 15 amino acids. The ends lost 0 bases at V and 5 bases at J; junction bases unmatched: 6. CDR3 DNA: TGCGCCAGCAGCTTGGCTCCGGGGGGGTTGGAGACCCAGTACTTC. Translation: CASSLAPGGLETQYF.

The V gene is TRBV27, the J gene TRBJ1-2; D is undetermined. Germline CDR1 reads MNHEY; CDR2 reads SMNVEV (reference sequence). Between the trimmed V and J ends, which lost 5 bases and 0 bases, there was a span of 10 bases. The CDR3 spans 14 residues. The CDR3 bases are TGTGCCAGCAGTGTAGGAGGCGCTAACTATGGCTACACCTTC. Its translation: CASSVGGANYGYTF.

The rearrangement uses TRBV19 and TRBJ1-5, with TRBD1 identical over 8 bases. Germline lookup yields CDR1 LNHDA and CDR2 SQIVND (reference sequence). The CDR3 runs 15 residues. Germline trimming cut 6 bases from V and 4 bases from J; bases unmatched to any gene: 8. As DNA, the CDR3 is TGTGCCAGTAGACTGACAGGGGAAGATAATCAGCCCCAGCATTTT. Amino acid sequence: CASRLTGEDNQPQHF.

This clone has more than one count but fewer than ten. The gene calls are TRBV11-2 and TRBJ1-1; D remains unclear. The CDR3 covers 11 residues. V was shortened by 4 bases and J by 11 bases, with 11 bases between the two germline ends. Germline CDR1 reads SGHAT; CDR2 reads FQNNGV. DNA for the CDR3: TGTGCCAGCAGCTCGTATAGTTGGGCTTTCTTT. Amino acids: CASSSYSWAFF.

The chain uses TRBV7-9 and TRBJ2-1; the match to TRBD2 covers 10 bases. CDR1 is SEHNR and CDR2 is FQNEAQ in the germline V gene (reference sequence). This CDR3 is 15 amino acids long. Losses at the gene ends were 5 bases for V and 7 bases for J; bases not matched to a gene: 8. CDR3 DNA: TGTGCCAGCAGCGCCGGACTAGCGGCCTTTAATGAGCAGTTCTTC. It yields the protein CASSAGLAAFNEQFF.

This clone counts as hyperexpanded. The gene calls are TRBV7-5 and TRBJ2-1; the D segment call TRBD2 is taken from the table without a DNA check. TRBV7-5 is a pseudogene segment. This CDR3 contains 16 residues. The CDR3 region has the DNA TGTGCCAGAAGCTTCAAGCGGGAATCCGAGGGCAATGAGCAGTTCTTC. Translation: CARSFKRESEGNEQFF.

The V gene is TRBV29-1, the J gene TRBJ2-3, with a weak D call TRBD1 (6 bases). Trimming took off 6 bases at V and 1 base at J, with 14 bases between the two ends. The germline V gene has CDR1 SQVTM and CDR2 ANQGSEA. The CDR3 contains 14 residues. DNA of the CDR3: TGCAGCGTCCAGCACAGGGTCGGCACAGATACGCAGTATTTT. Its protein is CSVQHRVGTDTQYF.

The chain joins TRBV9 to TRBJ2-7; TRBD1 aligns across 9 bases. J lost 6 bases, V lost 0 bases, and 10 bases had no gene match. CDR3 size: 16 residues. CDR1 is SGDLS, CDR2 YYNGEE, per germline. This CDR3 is CASSVATGGTLGEQYF. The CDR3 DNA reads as TGTGCCAGCAGCGTAGCAACAGGGGGCACCCTTGGCGAGCAGTACTTC.

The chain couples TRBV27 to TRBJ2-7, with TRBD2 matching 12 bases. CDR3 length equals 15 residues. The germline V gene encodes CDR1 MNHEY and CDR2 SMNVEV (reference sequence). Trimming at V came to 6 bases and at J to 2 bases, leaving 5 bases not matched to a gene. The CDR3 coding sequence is TGTGCCAGCAGAGGGACTAGCGGGTATGCCTACGAGCAGTACTTC. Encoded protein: CASRGTSGYAYEQYF.

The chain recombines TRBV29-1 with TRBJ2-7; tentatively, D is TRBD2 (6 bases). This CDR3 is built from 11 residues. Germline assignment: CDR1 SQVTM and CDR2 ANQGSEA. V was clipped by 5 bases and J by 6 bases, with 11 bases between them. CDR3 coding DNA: TGCAGCGTTCGGCGGGACGGCGAGCAGTACTTC. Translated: CSVRRDGEQYF.

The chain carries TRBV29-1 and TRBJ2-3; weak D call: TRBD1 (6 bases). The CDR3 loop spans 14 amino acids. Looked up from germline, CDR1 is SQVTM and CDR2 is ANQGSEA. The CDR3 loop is CNVQHRVGTDTQYF. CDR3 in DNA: TGCAACGTCCAGCACAGGGTCGGCACAGATACGCAGTATTTT.

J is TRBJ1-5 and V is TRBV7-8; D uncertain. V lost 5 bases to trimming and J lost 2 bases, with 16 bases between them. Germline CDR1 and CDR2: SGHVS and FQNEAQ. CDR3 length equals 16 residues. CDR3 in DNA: TGTGCCAGCAGCAATATAGCGTCCGTAGGCAATCAGCCCCAGCATTTT. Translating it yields CASSNIASVGNQPQHF.

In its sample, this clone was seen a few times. This CDR3 reads CASSYSTGTDQPQHF. The CDR3 coding sequence is TGTGCCAGCAGTTACTCAACAGGGACGGATCAGCCCCAGCATTTT. The rearrangement links TRBV6-5 to TRBJ1-5; D possibly corresponds to TRBD1 (6 bases). CDR1 and CDR2 (germline): MNHEY, SVGAGI. The CDR3 is 15 amino acids. Trimming pared 0 bases from V and 5 bases from J, leaving 11 bases between.

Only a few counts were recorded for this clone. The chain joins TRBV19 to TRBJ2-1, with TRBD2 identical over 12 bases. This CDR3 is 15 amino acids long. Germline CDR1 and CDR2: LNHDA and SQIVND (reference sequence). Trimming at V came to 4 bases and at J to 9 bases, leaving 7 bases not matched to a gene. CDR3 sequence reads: CASSKTSGSLSEQFF. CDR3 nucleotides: TGTGCCAGTAGTAAGACTAGCGGGAGTTTGAGTGAGCAGTTCTTC.

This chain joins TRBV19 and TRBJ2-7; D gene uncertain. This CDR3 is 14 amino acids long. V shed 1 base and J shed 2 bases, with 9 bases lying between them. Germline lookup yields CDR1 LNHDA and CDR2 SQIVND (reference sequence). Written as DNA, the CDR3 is TGTGCCAGTAGTATAGGCGGCGGAACCTACGAGCAGTACTTC. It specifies CASSIGGGTYEQYF.

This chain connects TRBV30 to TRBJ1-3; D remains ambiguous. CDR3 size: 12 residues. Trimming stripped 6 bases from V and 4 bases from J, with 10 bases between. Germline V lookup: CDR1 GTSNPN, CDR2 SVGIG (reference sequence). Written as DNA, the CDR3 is TGTGCCTGTCTGCAGGTCGGAAACACCATATATTTT. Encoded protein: CACLQVGNTIYF.

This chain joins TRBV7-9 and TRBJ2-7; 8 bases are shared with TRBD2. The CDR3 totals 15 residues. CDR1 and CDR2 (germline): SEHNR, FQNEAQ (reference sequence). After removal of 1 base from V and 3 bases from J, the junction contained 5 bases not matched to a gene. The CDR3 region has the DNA TGTGCCAGCAGCTTAGGGGGACTAGACGTCTACGAGCAGTACTTC. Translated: CASSLGGLDVYEQYF.

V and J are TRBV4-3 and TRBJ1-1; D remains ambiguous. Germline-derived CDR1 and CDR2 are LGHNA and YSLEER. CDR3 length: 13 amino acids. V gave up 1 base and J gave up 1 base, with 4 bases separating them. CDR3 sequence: CASSQARNTEAFF. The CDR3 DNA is TGCGCCAGCAGCCAAGCCAGGAACACTGAAGCTTTCTTT.

The CDR3 spells CASSATSNTGELFF. The DNA of the CDR3 is TGTGCCAGCAGCGCTACGTCCAACACCGGGGAGCTGTTTTTT. V usage is TRBV7-9 and J usage is TRBJ2-2; D unresolved. V dropped 5 bases and J dropped 2 bases, with 9 bases sitting between them. The germline gives CDR1 SEHNR, CDR2 FQNEAQ (reference sequence). This CDR3 region has 14 residues.

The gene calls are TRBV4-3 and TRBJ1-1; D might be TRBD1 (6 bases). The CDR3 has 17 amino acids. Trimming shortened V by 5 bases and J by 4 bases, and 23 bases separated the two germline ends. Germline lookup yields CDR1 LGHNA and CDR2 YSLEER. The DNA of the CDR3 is TGCGCCAGCAGCGCACAGACAGGATCAGGGACGGGCACTGAAGCTTTCTTT. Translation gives CASSAQTGSGTGTEAFF.